This T cell receptor (beta chain) was sequenced for a study of blood T cell repertoires in COVID-19. Study in general: The United States, Italy and Spain provided the acute and convalescent COVID-19 samples. T cells, B-cell-depleted T cells, or PBMCs provided the cDNA or gDNA that served as material.

In the authors' methods: Reference gene primers were amplified, and this amplification served to estimate nucleated cell counts. Libraries were prepared by immunoSEQ multiplex PCR; TCRdb keeps only in-frame clonotypes and omits some of them. Clone size and V and J calls were adopted from that table, with D and trimming inferred from the DNA. Of around 60,000 clones in the sample, around 86% are singletons; the top ten hold 28%. V was trimmed by 2 bases and J by 0 bases, leaving 9 bases between them. The CDR3 has 15 residues. From germline, CDR1 is ENHRY and CDR2 SYGVKD. The sample consisted of peripheral blood. This TCR derives from a woman aged 80 or over with active or convalescent COVID-19. The chain is built from TRBV10-3 and TRBJ2-3; D is uncertain. The CDR3 protein is CAISEVVSSTDTQYF. The DNA for the CDR3 is TGTGCCATCAGTGAGGTAGTCTCTAGCACAGATACGCAGTATTTT.